These T cell receptor beta chains were read from a single sample in a study of CD8+ T cells in alopecia areata. Data came from immunoSEQ multiplex PCR; TCRdb stores just in-frame clones and leaves some out. The table shows about 140,000 clones, with around 82% occurring only once. The source was CD8+ T cells sorted from blood, collected at week 4, from a patient treated with tofacitinib. These receptors were taken from a human donor with alopecia areata. Both conserved end residues are part of each CDR3. D genes are given only for firm matches. Size values are once, few and many counts, or a class for expanded clones, and some rows have none.

CDR3	DNA	size	V	J	D
CASSRSSGQETQYF	TGTGCCAGCAGTAGATCTAGCGGCCAAGAGACCCAGTACTTC	NA	TRBV6-5	TRBJ2-5	TRBD2
CASSPSSGTETTDTQYF	TGTGCCAGCAGCCCCTCCTCGGGGACAGAGACCACAGATACGCAGTATTTT	NA	TRBV4-2	TRBJ2-3	TRBD1
CAISEPTGEAYEQYF	TGTGCCATCAGTGAACCGACAGGGGAAGCCTACGAGCAGTACTTC	NA	TRBV10-3	TRBJ2-7	TRBD1
CASSYSGTEYEQYF	TGTGCCAGTTCTTATTCCGGGACAGAGTACGAGCAGTACTTC	once	TRBV27	TRBJ2-7	TRBD1
CASSLLYDQGTETQYF	TGCGCCAGCAGCCTATTATATGATCAGGGCACAGAGACCCAGTACTTC	NA	TRBV4-3	TRBJ2-5	NA
CASSYGPLVGYEQYF	TGTGCCAGCAGTTACGGGCCGCTCGTGGGCTACGAGCAGTACTTC	NA	TRBV6-5	TRBJ2-7	NA
CASSQDWDRGADTQYF	TGCGCCAGCAGCCAAGATTGGGACAGGGGGGCAGATACGCAGTATTTT	NA	TRBV4-1	TRBJ2-3	TRBD1
CASSQEHPSSYEQYF	TGCGCCAGCAGCCAAGAACATCCGAGCTCCTACGAGCAGTACTTC	NA	TRBV4-1	TRBJ2-7	NA
CASSLAGGSGNTIYF	TGTGCCAGCAGCTTGGCAGGGGGCTCTGGAAACACCATATATTTT	NA	TRBV5-6	TRBJ1-3	TRBD1
CASSQDKSGLLVTQYF	TGCGCCAGCAGCCAAGATAAATCGGGGTTGTTAGTGACCCAGTACTTC	NA	TRBV4-1	TRBJ2-5	NA
CASSFTPTYNEQFF	TGTGCCAGCAGCTTTACCCCAACCTACAATGAGCAGTTCTTC	once	TRBV13	TRBJ2-1	NA
CASTAGQSSYNEQFF	TGTGCCAGTACCGCGGGGCAGAGCTCCTACAATGAGCAGTTCTTC	few	TRBV19	TRBJ2-1	NA
CASSQVAWGRLGEQYF	TGCGCCAGCAGCCAAGTTGCCTGGGGAAGGTTGGGCGAGCAGTACTTC	NA	TRBV4-3	TRBJ2-7	NA
CASSPLHAGLATDEQFF	TGTGCCAGCAGCCCCCTGCATGCCGGACTAGCAACGGACGAGCAGTTCTTC	NA	TRBV4-2	TRBJ2-1	TRBD2
CASSFTGGSYNEQFF	TGTGCCAGCAGCTTTACAGGGGGCTCCTACAATGAGCAGTTCTTC	once	TRBV7-2	TRBJ2-1	TRBD1
CASSLTPWVHRVVFRHEQFF	TGTGCTAGCAGCTTAACCCCGTGGGTCCACCGGGTCGTGTTTCGCCATGAGCAGTTCTTC	few	TRBV7-7	TRBJ2-1	NA
CASSQVGQESYNEQFF	TGCGCCAGCAGCCAAGTTGGACAGGAATCCTACAATGAGCAGTTCTTC	NA	TRBV4-1	TRBJ2-1	TRBD1